These T cell receptor beta chains were read from a single sample in a study of early T cells in non-severe SARS-CoV-2 infection. One entry per CDR3 protein results from TCRdb running MiXCR on the 5' RACE reads. The sample carries tens of thousands of distinct CDR3 sequences, approximately 13% recorded once. The sequencing used whole blood, collected at baseline. Receptors were obtained from an adult who was a healthcare worker with PCR-confirmed SARS-CoV-2 infection or an uninfected control (not recorded which). Each CDR3 is given with its conserved first and last residue. A D gene is named only where the DNA matches it firmly. Only some rows state a clone size, as once, few, many or a class for expanded clones.

J | size | D | length | V | DNA | CDR3
TRBJ1-2 | few | - | 13 | TRBV6-2/TRBV6-3 | TGTGCCAGCAGCGGCGGGCCCAACTATGGCTACACCTTC | CASSGGPNYGYTF
TRBJ1-5 | few | - | 12 | TRBV20-1 | TGCAGTGCCCCCCCGGGGAATCAGCCCCAGCATTTT | CSAPPGNQPQHF
TRBJ1-6 | few | - | 14 | TRBV6-1 | TGTGCCAGCATCGACGGGGGGAGGAATTCACCCCTCCACTTT | CASIDGGRNSPLHF
TRBJ2-2 | many | - | 14 | TRBV6-5 | TGTGCCAGCAGTTACTCGAGCCACACCGGGGAGCTGTTTTTT | CASSYSSHTGELFF
TRBJ2-1 | few | TRBD1 | 15 | TRBV12-3/TRBV12-4 | TGTGCCAGCAAAACCCCCGGGACAGGTGGGAATGAGCAGTTCTTC | CASKTPGTGGNEQFF
TRBJ2-3 | - | - | 15 | TRBV7-2 | TGTGCCAGCAGCAAATTCACCGGGGGCACAGATACGCAGTATTTT | CASSKFTGGTDTQYF
TRBJ2-1 | few | - | 12 | TRBV11-3 | TGTGCCAGCAGCTTAGAACTGGGAGAGCAGTTCTTC | CASSLELGEQFF
TRBJ1-3 | few | - | 16 | TRBV12-3/TRBV12-4 | TGTGCCAGCAGTTTACAGGGTAGGGGCTCTGGAAACACCATATATTTT | CASSLQGRGSGNTIYF
TRBJ2-1 | few | - | 15 | TRBV11-2 | TGTGCCAGCAGCTTAGGTGCCCTCGATTACAATGAGCAGTTCTTC | CASSLGALDYNEQFF
TRBJ1-5 | - | - | 12 | TRBV2 | TGTGCCAGCAGTGAAGGCGGTCAGCCCCAGCATTTT | CASSEGGQPQHF
TRBJ2-7 | few | - | 14 | TRBV28 | TGTGCCAGCAGTTTCCAGGGACGGTCCTACGAGCAGTACTTC | CASSFQGRSYEQYF
TRBJ1-5 | few | - | 16 | TRBV6-2/TRBV6-3 | TGTGCCAGCAGTTACCCCCTCGCGGCTGCTAATCAGCCCCAGCATTTT | CASSYPLAAANQPQHF
TRBJ2-7 | - | - | 13 | TRBV10-1 | TGCGCCAGCAGCGAAACAGGGACCTACGAGCAGTACTTC | CASSETGTYEQYF
TRBJ1-1 | many | - | 14 | TRBV10-2 | TGCGCCAGCAGCACACAGGGTGGAAGCACTGAAGCTTTCTTT | CASSTQGGSTEAFF
TRBJ2-5 | few | - | 14 | TRBV7-2 | TGTGCCAGCAGCTTAGCGCTAGTGACCGAGACCCAGTACTTC | CASSLALVTETQYF
TRBJ2-6 | few | - | 16 | TRBV19 | TGTGCCAGTAGTACCGAACAGGGAGCTGGGGCCAACGTCCTGACTTTC | CASSTEQGAGANVLTF
TRBJ1-4 | few | - | 16 | TRBV20-1 | TGCAGTGCTCCCAATAAGATCCAGGCAACTAATGAAAAACTGTTTTTT | CSAPNKIQATNEKLFF
TRBJ2-3 | - | - | 13 | TRBV5-1 | TGCGCCAGCAGCTTGTTGGGGACAGATACGCAGTATTTT | CASSLLGTDTQYF
TRBJ2-1 | many | - | 12 | TRBV7-8 | TGTGCCAGCGGGGGACTGTACAATGAGCAGTTCTTC | CASGGLYNEQFF
TRBJ2-1 | many | - | 13 | TRBV7-9 | TGTGCCAGCAGCCCTCAACTCTACAATGAGCAGTTCTTC | CASSPQLYNEQFF
TRBJ1-2 | - | - | 11 | TRBV20-1 | TGCAGTGCTAGAAGGGTCTATGGCTACACCTTC | CSARRVYGYTF
TRBJ1-3 | few | TRBD1 | 15 | TRBV5-1 | TGCGCCAGCAGCTTTGACAGGGGCTCTGGAAACACCATATATTTT | CASSFDRGSGNTIYF
TRBJ2-1 | - | - | 13 | TRBV7-2 | TGTGCCAGCAGCTTAGCTTCGGAGACTGAGCAGTTCTTC | CASSLASETEQFF
TRBJ2-1 | - | - | 14 | TRBV7-6 | TGTGCCAGCAGCTTACAGGGCCCCTACAATGAGCAGTTCTTC | CASSLQGPYNEQFF
TRBJ1-1 | - | TRBD1 | 16 | TRBV19 | TGTGCCAGTAGCTCCAGGGGGCGCGGATTGAACACTGAAGCTTTCTTT | CASSSRGRGLNTEAFF
TRBJ1-1 | - | - | 14 | TRBV7-2 | TGTGCCAGCAGCTTAGCCCCAGGGAACACTGAAGCTTTCTTT | CASSLAPGNTEAFF
TRBJ2-5 | - | - | 14 | TRBV9 | TGTGCCAGCAGCGGGGGCCGGGTGGGAGAGACCCAGTACTTC | CASSGGRVGETQYF
TRBJ2-5 | few | TRBD2 | 16 | TRBV28 | TGTGCCAGCAGGAAGCCCCGGGGGGGAGGTCGAGAGACCCAGTACTTC | CASRKPRGGGRETQYF
TRBJ2-7 | many | TRBD1 | 15 | TRBV7-9 | TGTGCCAGCAGCTCTAGCCGGAAGGGGGCGAGAGAGCAGTACTTC | CASSSSRKGAREQYF
TRBJ2-3 | - | - | 15 | TRBV4-1 | TGCGCCAGCAGCCAAGAGTTAAGGGGCGTCGATACGCAGTATTTT | CASSQELRGVDTQYF
TRBJ2-1 | - | TRBD1 | 14 | TRBV12-3/TRBV12-4 | TGTGCCAGCAGAACAGGGGCGATAGGCAATGAGCAGTTCTTC | CASRTGAIGNEQFF
TRBJ2-3 | few | - | 13 | TRBV5-1 | TGCGCCAGCAGCCCCGGCAACACAGATACGCAGTATTTT | CASSPGNTDTQYF
TRBJ2-2 | few | - | 14 | TRBV6-5 | TGTGCCAGCAGTTCTGGACTATTCTCCGGGGAGCTGTTTTTT | CASSSGLFSGELFF
TRBJ2-3 | few | TRBD1 | 13 | TRBV5-6 | TGTGCCAGCAGCTTTCGCGGACAGGGCACGCAGTATTTT | CASSFRGQGTQYF
TRBJ2-3 | - | TRBD2 | 14 | TRBV20-1 | TGCAGTGCTAGTGGTCGGGGGGGCCCAGATACGCAGTATTTT | CSASGRGGPDTQYF
TRBJ2-2 | - | TRBD2 | 17 | TRBV11-2 | TGTGCCAGCAGCTTGATAGCGGGGGGATCGAACACCGGGGAGCTGTTTTTT | CASSLIAGGSNTGELFF